A selection of T cell receptor beta chains follows, all from one sample in a study of shared clonotypes between healthy human individuals. Repertoires were generated with immunoSEQ multiplex PCR, while TCRdb's copy carries only in-frame clones and drops some. The data contain just over 2,000,000 clones, roughly 95% of them singletons. The sequencing input was naive CD8+ T cells sorted from blood. These receptors all come from a man aged 18 to 35 in good health. CDR3s include the opening cysteine and the closing phenylalanine or tryptophan. Fields, in order: clone size, V gene, D gene, J gene, CDR3 protein, CDR3 DNA. The D gene is left open where the match is weak. The listing skips clone size in some rows; elsewhere it reads once, few, many or a size class.

NA	TRBV4-1	TRBD1	TRBJ2-7	CASSPLTGGDYEQYF	TGCGCCAGCAGCCCTTTAACAGGGGGAGACTACGAGCAGTACTTC
few	TRBV5-1	NA	TRBJ2-3	CASSYTDTQYF	TGCGCCAGCAGCTACACAGATACGCAGTATTTT
NA	TRBV5-4	NA	TRBJ2-1	CASTSLGVASYNEQFF	TGTGCCAGCACCTCTCTAGGGGTAGCCTCCTACAATGAGCAGTTCTTC
NA	TRBV4-3	TRBD2	TRBJ2-7	CASSPGLAGEQYF	TGCGCCAGCAGCCCGGGACTAGCGGGTGAGCAGTACTTC
NA	TRBV7-2	TRBD2	TRBJ2-1	CASSAGGRNEQFF	TGTGCCAGCTCCGCGGGGGGGCGGAATGAGCAGTTCTTC
NA	TRBV6-5	TRBD1	TRBJ2-7	CASSLGTASYEQYF	TGTGCCAGCAGTTTAGGGACAGCGTCTTACGAGCAGTACTTC
NA	TRBV5-1	NA	TRBJ2-1	CASSLRGHNNEQFF	TGCGCCAGCAGCTTGCGGGGACACAACAATGAGCAGTTCTTC
NA	TRBV27	TRBD2	TRBJ2-2	CASSLSTSGTNTGELFF	TGTGCCAGCAGTTTATCGACTAGCGGGACGAACACCGGGGAGCTGTTTTTT
once	TRBV10-3	NA	TRBJ2-7	CATAPGPSYEQYF	TGTGCCACTGCACCCGGGCCCTCTTACGAGCAGTACTTC
NA	TRBV2	NA	TRBJ2-3	CASSAEIVTDTQYF	TGTGCCAGCAGTGCAGAGATAGTCACAGATACGCAGTATTTT
NA	TRBV4-1	NA	TRBJ1-6	CASSQERASLGLLNSPLHF	TGCGCCAGCAGCCAAGAAAGAGCCTCCCTCGGTCTACTTAATTCACCCCTCCACTTT
once	TRBV27	TRBD2	TRBJ2-1	CASSPWGGGYSSYNEQFF	TGTGCCAGCAGTCCATGGGGGGGTGGATATAGCTCCTACAATGAGCAGTTCTTC
NA	TRBV4-3	TRBD1	TRBJ2-7	CASSQDGTGGYEQYF	TGCGCCAGCAGCCAAGACGGGACAGGGGGCTACGAGCAGTACTTC
NA	TRBV7-9	TRBD2	TRBJ2-1	CASSTTGTTVYNEQFF	TGTGCCAGCAGCACCACCGGGACTACAGTATACAATGAGCAGTTCTTC
NA	TRBV9	NA	TRBJ2-5	CASSVAVGETQYF	TGTGCCAGCAGCGTAGCGGTCGGAGAGACCCAGTACTTC
NA	TRBV4-1	NA	TRBJ1-1	CASTSVSGENTEAFF	TGCGCCAGCACATCAGTGAGTGGGGAGAACACTGAAGCTTTCTTT
NA	TRBV4-1	TRBD1	TRBJ2-7	CASSQERWGQTYEQYF	TGCGCCAGCAGCCAAGAAAGGTGGGGACAGACCTACGAGCAGTACTTC
NA	TRBV28	NA	TRBJ2-7	CASSFRGPREEQYF	TGTGCCAGCAGTTTTCGGGGGCCCCGTGAAGAGCAGTACTTC
NA	TRBV5-1	NA	TRBJ2-5	CASSPRFGGKGTQYF	TGCGCCAGCAGCCCCCGCTTCGGGGGCAAAGGGACCCAGTACTTC
NA	TRBV5-1	TRBD2	TRBJ2-2	CASSPELAGDTNGELFF	TGCGCCAGCAGCCCCGAACTAGCGGGGGATACAAACGGGGAGCTGTTTTTT
NA	TRBV4-1	NA	TRBJ1-1	CASSQGATEAFF	TGCGCCAGCAGCCAAGGAGCCACTGAAGCTTTCTTT
NA	TRBV7-6	TRBD2	TRBJ2-5	CASSRMGVLAEETQYF	TGTGCCAGCAGCCGCATGGGGGTACTAGCGGAAGAGACCCAGTACTTC
NA	TRBV19	TRBD2	TRBJ2-3	CASSILAGGGGTDTQYF	TGTGCCAGTAGTATACTAGCGGGGGGCGGTGGAACAGATACGCAGTATTTT
once	TRBV6-5	NA	TRBJ2-7	CASSPGHHYEQYF	TGTGCCAGCAGTCCGGGACACCACTACGAGCAGTACTTC
NA	TRBV7-9	TRBD1	TRBJ2-7	CASSKRTGGWDEQYF	TGTGCCAGCAGCAAACGGACAGGGGGCTGGGACGAGCAGTACTTC
NA	TRBV5-8	TRBD1	TRBJ2-3	CASSPGTGESSSTDTQYF	TGTGCCAGCAGCCCCGGGACAGGGGAATCCTCTAGCACAGATACGCAGTATTTT
few	TRBV7-9	NA	TRBJ1-1	CASSSYQGPTEAFF	TGTGCCAGCAGCTCATACCAGGGTCCGACTGAAGCTTTCTTT
NA	TRBV2	NA	TRBJ1-5	CASSEAGSRVGSQPQHF	TGTGCCAGCAGTGAAGCAGGGTCCAGGGTCGGCAGTCAGCCCCAGCATTTT
NA	TRBV5-5	NA	TRBJ1-6	CASSLTSLPSSYNSPLHF	TGTGCCAGCAGCTTGACGAGCCTTCCAAGCTCCTATAATTCACCCCTCCACTTT
NA	TRBV19	NA	TRBJ1-6	CASSTRSQGPYNSPLHF	TGTGCCAGTAGTACAAGAAGCCAGGGCCCATATAATTCACCCCTCCACTTT
NA	TRBV28	NA	TRBJ2-5	CASSLYPGGEETQYF	TGTGCCAGCAGTTTATATCCAGGGGGGGAAGAGACCCAGTACTTC
NA	TRBV29-1	NA	TRBJ1-1	CSVPGNTEAFF	TGCAGCGTTCCGGGGAACACTGAAGCTTTCTTT
NA	TRBV29-1	NA	TRBJ2-3	CSVGAVSADTQYF	TGCAGCGTTGGGGCGGTGAGTGCAGATACGCAGTATTTT
NA	TRBV5-1	TRBD1	TRBJ2-1	CASSVGTVGPYNEQFF	TGCGCCAGCAGCGTTGGGACAGTAGGCCCCTACAATGAGCAGTTCTTC
NA	TRBV11-2	NA	TRBJ2-1	CASTNADSSYNEQFF	TGTGCCAGCACCAACGCGGACAGTTCCTACAATGAGCAGTTCTTC
NA	TRBV4-3	NA	TRBJ2-3	CASSPLTGRTDTQYF	TGCGCCAGCAGCCCCCTCACGGGTCGCACAGATACGCAGTATTTT
NA	TRBV7-9	NA	TRBJ1-4	CASSFGQEKLFF	TGTGCCAGCAGCTTCGGACAGGAAAAACTGTTTTTT
once	TRBV10-2	NA	TRBJ2-7	CASSESGTSYEQYF	TGCGCCAGCAGTGAGTCGGGTACATCTTACGAGCAGTACTTC
NA	TRBV6-6	NA	TRBJ1-1	CASSYGPNTEAFF	TGTGCCAGCAGTTACGGGCCGAACACTGAAGCTTTCTTT
NA	TRBV27	TRBD2	TRBJ2-7	CASSRTQRGGPSYEQYF	TGTGCCAGCAGCCGCACCCAGCGGGGGGGCCCCTCCTACGAGCAGTACTTC
NA	TRBV27	NA	TRBJ1-1	CASSLTRGESGYQNTEAFF	TGTGCCAGCAGTTTAACACGCGGTGAGTCGGGATATCAGAACACTGAAGCTTTCTTT
NA	TRBV9	NA	TRBJ2-7	CASSLGGTTYEQYF	TGTGCCAGCAGCCTAGGGGGGACTACCTACGAGCAGTACTTC
NA	TRBV7-2	TRBD1	TRBJ2-7	CASSFNPGQGDYEQYF	TGTGCCAGCAGCTTCAATCCGGGACAGGGAGATTACGAGCAGTACTTC
NA	TRBV27	NA	TRBJ2-7	CASSLVRTLSYEQYF	TGTGCCAGCAGTTTAGTCAGGACTTTGTCCTACGAGCAGTACTTC
NA	TRBV27	NA	TRBJ2-2	CASSFWQGAGELFF	TGTGCCAGCAGTTTCTGGCAGGGAGCCGGGGAGCTGTTTTTT
NA	TRBV13	NA	TRBJ1-5	CASSLGKTLDQPQHF	TGTGCCAGCAGCTTAGGGAAGACACTCGATCAGCCCCAGCATTTT